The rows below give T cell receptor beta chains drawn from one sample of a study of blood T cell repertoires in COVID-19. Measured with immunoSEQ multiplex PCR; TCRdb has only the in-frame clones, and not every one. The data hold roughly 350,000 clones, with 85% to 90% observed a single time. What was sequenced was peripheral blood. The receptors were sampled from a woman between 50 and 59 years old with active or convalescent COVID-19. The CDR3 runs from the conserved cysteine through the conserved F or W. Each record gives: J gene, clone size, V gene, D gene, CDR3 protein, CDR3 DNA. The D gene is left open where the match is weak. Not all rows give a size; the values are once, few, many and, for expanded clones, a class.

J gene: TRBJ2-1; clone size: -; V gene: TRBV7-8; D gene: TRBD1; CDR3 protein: CASSLGEKDRQIF; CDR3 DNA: TGTGCCAGCAGCTTAGGAGAGAAGGACAGGCAGATCTTC
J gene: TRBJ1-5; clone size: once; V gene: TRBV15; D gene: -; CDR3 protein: CATSRVVGGLRPNQPQHF; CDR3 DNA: TGTGCCACCAGCAGAGTAGTTGGGGGACTTAGACCTAATCAGCCCCAGCATTTT
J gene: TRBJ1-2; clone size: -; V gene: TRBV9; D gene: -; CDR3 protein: CASSVDQGLNYGYTF; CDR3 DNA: TGTGCCAGCAGCGTAGATCAGGGACTAAACTATGGCTACACCTTC
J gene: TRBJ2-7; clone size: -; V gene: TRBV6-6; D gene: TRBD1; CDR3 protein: CASSDPGTGGYEQYF; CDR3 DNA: TGTGCCAGCAGCGACCCCGGGACAGGGGGCTACGAGCAGTACTTC
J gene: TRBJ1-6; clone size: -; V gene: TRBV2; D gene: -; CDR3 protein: CASSVSAGMANSPLHF; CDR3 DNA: TGTGCCAGCAGTGTTAGTGCAGGAATGGCAAATTCACCCCTCCACTTT
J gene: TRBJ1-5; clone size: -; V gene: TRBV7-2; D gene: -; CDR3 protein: CASSLEENQPQHF; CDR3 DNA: TGTGCCAGCAGCTTAGAGGAGAATCAGCCCCAGCATTTT
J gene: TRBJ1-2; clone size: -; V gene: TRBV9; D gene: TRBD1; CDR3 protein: CASSPTGPNYGYTF; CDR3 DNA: TGTGCCAGCAGCCCGACAGGGCCTAACTATGGCTACACCTTC
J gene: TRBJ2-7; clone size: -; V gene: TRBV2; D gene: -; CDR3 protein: CASRSDTAYEQYF; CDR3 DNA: TGTGCCAGCAGGTCGGACACGGCCTACGAGCAGTACTTC
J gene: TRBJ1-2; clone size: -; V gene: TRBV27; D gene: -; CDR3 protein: CASSLSGGNYGYTF; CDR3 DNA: TGTGCCAGCAGTTTATCGGGGGGGAACTATGGCTACACCTTC
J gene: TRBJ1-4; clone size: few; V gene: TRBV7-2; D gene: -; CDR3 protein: CASSRQVRDEKLFF; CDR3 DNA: TGTGCCAGCAGCAGACAGGTTCGCGATGAAAAACTGTTTTTT
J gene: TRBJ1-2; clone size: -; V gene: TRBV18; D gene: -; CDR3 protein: CASSPDGQNYGYTF; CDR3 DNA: TGTGCCAGCTCACCAGACGGACAAAACTATGGCTACACCTTC
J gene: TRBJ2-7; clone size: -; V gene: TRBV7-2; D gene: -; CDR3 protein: CASSTATGSYEQYF; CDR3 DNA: TGTGCCAGCAGCACCGCGACAGGATCCTACGAGCAGTACTTC
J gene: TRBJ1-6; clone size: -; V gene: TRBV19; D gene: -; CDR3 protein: CASSSQWGGGNSPLHF; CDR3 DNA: TGTGCCAGTAGTTCTCAGTGGGGGGGCGGTAATTCACCCCTCCACTTT
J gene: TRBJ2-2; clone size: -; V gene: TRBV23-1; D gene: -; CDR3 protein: CASSQEGELFF; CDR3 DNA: TGCGCCAGCAGTCAAGAGGGGGAGCTGTTTTTT
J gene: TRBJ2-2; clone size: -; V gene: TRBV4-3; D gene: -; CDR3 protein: CASSQTGAPGELFF; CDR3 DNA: TGCGCCAGCAGCCAGACTGGGGCCCCGGGGGAGCTGTTTTTT
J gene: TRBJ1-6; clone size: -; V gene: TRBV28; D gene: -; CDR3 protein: CASSLAGEGSSPLHF; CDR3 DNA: TGTGCCAGCAGTTTAGCAGGGGAGGGTAGTTCACCCCTCCACTTT
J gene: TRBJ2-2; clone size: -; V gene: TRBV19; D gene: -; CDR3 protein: CASSTQVFGTGELFF; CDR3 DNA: TGTGCCAGTAGTACCCAGGTATTTGGCACCGGGGAGCTGTTTTTT
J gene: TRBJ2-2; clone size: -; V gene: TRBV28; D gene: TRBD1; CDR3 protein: CASSLAGGSGELFF; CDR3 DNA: TGTGCCAGCAGTTTGGCAGGGGGTAGTGGGGAGCTGTTTTTT
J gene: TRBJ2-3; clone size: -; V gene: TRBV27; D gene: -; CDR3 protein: CASSFWGSDTQYF; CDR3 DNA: TGTGCCAGCAGTTTCTGGGGCTCAGATACGCAGTATTTT
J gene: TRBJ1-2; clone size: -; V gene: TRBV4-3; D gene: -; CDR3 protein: CASSQDRVTALRFTGYTF; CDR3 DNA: TGCGCCAGCAGCCAAGACAGGGTGACAGCACTTAGGTTTACTGGCTACACCTTC
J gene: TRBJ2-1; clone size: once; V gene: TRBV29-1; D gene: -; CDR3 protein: CSVKLGGEQFF; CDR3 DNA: TGCAGCGTAAAGCTGGGAGGTGAGCAGTTCTTC
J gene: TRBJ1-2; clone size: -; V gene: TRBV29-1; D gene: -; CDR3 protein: CSVEDDTVGYTF; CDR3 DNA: TGCAGCGTTGAAGATGACACCGTGGGCTACACCTTC
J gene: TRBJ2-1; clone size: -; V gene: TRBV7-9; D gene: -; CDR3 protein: CASSPSWSYNEQFF; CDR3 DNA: TGTGCCAGCAGCCCTAGCTGGTCCTACAATGAGCAGTTCTTC
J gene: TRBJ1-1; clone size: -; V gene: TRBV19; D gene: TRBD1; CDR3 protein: CASSISGQGIEEAFF; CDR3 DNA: TGTGCCAGTAGTATATCGGGACAGGGGATCGAGGAAGCTTTCTTT
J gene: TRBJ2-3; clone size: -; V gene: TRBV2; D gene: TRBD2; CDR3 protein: CASSLAGDTDTQYF; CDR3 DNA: TGTGCCAGCAGCCTAGCGGGCGACACAGATACGCAGTATTTT
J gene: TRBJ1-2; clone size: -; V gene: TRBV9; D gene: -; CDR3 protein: CASSVDGADSYGYTF; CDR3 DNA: TGTGCCAGCAGCGTAGATGGTGCAGACAGCTATGGCTACACCTTC
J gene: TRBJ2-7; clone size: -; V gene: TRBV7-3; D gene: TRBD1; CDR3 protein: CASSLGTGGSEQYF; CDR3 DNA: TGTGCCAGCAGCTTAGGGACAGGGGGTAGTGAGCAGTACTTC
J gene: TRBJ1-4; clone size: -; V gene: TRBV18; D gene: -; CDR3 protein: CASSPLTGIATNEKLFF; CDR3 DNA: TGTGCCAGCTCACCCTTAACAGGGATCGCAACTAATGAAAAACTGTTTTTT
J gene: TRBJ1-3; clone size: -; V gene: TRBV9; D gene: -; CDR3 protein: CASSVASGIQNTIYF; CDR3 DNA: TGTGCCAGCAGCGTGGCTAGTGGAATCCAAAACACCATATATTTT
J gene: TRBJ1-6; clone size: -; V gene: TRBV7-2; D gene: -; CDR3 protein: CASSGRSFDGSPLHF; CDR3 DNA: TGTGCCAGCAGCGGCCGGTCATTTGACGGGTCACCCCTCCACTTT
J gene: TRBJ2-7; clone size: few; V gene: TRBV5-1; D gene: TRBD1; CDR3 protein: CASSQGGQLYEQYF; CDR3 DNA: TGCGCCAGCAGCCAAGGGGGACAGCTCTACGAGCAGTACTTC
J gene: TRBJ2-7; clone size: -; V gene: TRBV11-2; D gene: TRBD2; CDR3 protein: CASSSSRTSGRQEQYF; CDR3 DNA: TGTGCCAGCAGCTCATCACGGACTAGCGGGAGACAGGAGCAGTACTTC
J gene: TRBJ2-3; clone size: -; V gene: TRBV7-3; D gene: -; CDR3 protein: CASSLNPGGASTDTQYF; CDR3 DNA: TGTGCCAGCAGCTTAAACCCTGGCGGGGCTAGCACAGATACGCAGTATTTT
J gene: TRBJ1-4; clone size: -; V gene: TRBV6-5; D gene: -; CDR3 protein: CASSYTGETNEKLFF; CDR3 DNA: TGTGCCAGCAGTTACACGGGGGAGACTAATGAAAAACTGTTTTTT
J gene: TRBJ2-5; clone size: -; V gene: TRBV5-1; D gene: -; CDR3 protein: CASSLAPSGLGETQYF; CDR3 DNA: TGCGCCAGCAGCTTGGCGCCCTCGGGACTGGGAGAGACCCAGTACTTC
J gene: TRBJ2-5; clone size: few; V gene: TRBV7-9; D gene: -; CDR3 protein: CASSFLYQETQYF; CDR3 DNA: TGTGCCAGCAGCTTCTTGTACCAAGAGACCCAGTACTTC